This T cell receptor beta chain was identified in a study of cytomegalovirus exposure and HLA in healthy donors. The study's findings and limits: Later analysis reportedly placed an Asian-associated ancestry cluster below the approximately 700-donor mean in N-insertions. Overall, about 160 TCR beta chains were annotated as cytomegalovirus-associated. According to reports, the classifier identified cytomegalovirus status with high specificity and sensitivity.

In germline, CDR1 is SGHRS, CDR2 YFSETQ. Losses at the gene ends were 5 bases for V and 0 bases for J; bases not matched to a gene: 13. The CDR3 covers 17 residues. Both 60 Vbeta primers and 13 Jbeta primers went into the PCR. Sequencing was performed with immunoSEQ multiplex PCR; in TCRdb, only in-frame clones are kept and a portion is missing. This repertoire includes tens of thousands of clones. As regards this clone: Its antigen is undetermined.

Sequencing was carried out using PBMCs. The chain recombines TRBV5-1 with TRBJ1-1, with 7 nucleotides matching TRBD1. The receptor comes from a man aged 25 to 40 in good health and CMV-seronegative. The CDR3 reads CASSPMGPDRVNTEAFF. The CDR3 coding sequence is TGCGCCAGCAGTCCCATGGGGCCTGACAGGGTGAACACTGAAGCTTTCTTT.